The 26 T cell receptor beta chains listed next were all sequenced from one sample in a study of neurological immune-mediated disorders (dated by TCRdb to between 2017 and 2020). This specimen's time point label, interpreted: longitudinal time-point 2. The method was 5' RACE. Sequenced using an Illumina HiSeq 2500. TCRdb reprocessed the public reads (quality trimming at Q25 with fastp, clone calling with MiXCR) and kept in-frame beta chains. Rows with a matching CDR3 protein are joined into one entry that keeps the most common DNA and genes. Counted in this sample were about 33,000 distinct CDR3 sequences; less than 15% of them appeared once. Of the sample, about 2.5% is held by the ten largest clones. Material: PBMCs. These receptors originate from a woman in her thirties or forties in good health.

Details on this clonotype: Since a much larger clone is just one base distant, this may be a read error. This rearrangement joins TRBV5-1 to TRBJ1-1; D gene uncertain. The CDR3 loop spans 14 amino acids. The germline gives CDR1 SGHRS, CDR2 YFSETQ. Trimming stripped 4 bases from V and 4 bases from J, with 14 bases between. The CDR3 DNA follows: TGCGCCAGCAGCACCCAAACCAAGGGCACTGAAGCTTTCTTT. It codes for CASSTQTKGTEAFF.

V is TRBV29-1 and J is TRBJ2-1, with D possibly matching TRBD2 (6 bases). Germline V CDR1 and CDR2: SQVTM, ANQGSEA. There are 12 residues in the CDR3. V lost 4 bases and J 8 bases, leaving 12 bases between the germline ends. The CDR3 DNA follows: TGCAGCGTTGCGGCTAGCGTTGATGAGCAGTTCTTC. Protein sequence: CSVAASVDEQFF.

This clonotype came up once. The J gene is TRBJ2-2, the V gene TRBV13; D remains unclear. Germline loops: CDR1 PRHDT, CDR2 FYEKMQ (reference sequence). There are 14 residues in the CDR3. V was pared by 6 bases and J by 3 bases, with 11 bases between. The DNA for the CDR3 is TGTGCCAGCAGACAAGGACGGTACACCGGGGAGCTGTTTTTT. Translation: CASRQGRYTGELFF.

V usage is TRBV18 and J usage is TRBJ2-3; D may be TRBD1 or TRBD2 (6 bases each). This CDR3 spans 16 amino acids. CDR1 and CDR2 (germline): KGHSH, LQKENI. V lost 3 bases, J lost 4 bases, and 17 bases lay in between. CDR3 coding DNA: TGTGCCAGCTCACCCAGCAGGATGGGGGGCGCAGATACGCAGTATTTT. It codes for CASSPSRMGGADTQYF.

This clonotype showed up many times. The gene calls are TRBV4-1 and TRBJ1-1; the D gene is possibly TRBD1 (5 bases). The length of the CDR3 is 16 residues. The germline V and J ends were trimmed by 0 bases and 1 base, with 12 bases remaining between them. Germline CDR1 is MGHRA and CDR2 is YSYEKL. In DNA form, the CDR3 reads TGCGCCAGCAGCCAAGACGATGCGGGGCCGAACACTGAAGCTTTCTTT. Encoded protein: CASSQDDAGPNTEAFF.

This clonotype was found many times. The chain couples TRBV7-2 to TRBJ1-2; D is uncertain. The V and J ends lost 1 base and 5 bases respectively, with 8 bases between them. CDR1 SGHTA and CDR2 FQGNSA come from the germline V gene. The CDR3 runs to 13 residues. The CDR3 DNA follows: TGTGCCAGCAGCTTAGGGCTAGATTATGGCTACACCTTC. Protein sequence: CASSLGLDYGYTF.

This chain joins TRBV14 and TRBJ1-1; D is possibly TRBD1 (6 bases). This CDR3 has 19 residues. The ends were cut back, 0 bases at V and 0 bases at J, with 20 bases in the middle. CDR1 and CDR2 from the germline V gene are SGHDN and FVKESK. DNA of the CDR3: TGTGCCAGCAGCCAAGAAACCCTCCCGGGGGCCTTCATGAACACTGAAGCTTTCTTT. This gives the protein CASSQETLPGAFMNTEAFF.

This clonotype was recorded at least ten times. This chain connects TRBV20-1 to TRBJ1-2; D remains ambiguous. V shed 5 bases and J shed 8 bases, with 15 bases lying between them. The CDR3 has 12 amino acids. Germline loops: CDR1 DFQATT, CDR2 SNEGSKA (reference sequence). For the CDR3, the DNA is TGCAGTGCTGGGGTCAGAGGAAAGGGCTACACCTTC. Its protein is CSAGVRGKGYTF.

The chain employs TRBV11-3 and TRBJ1-1, with 8 bases lining up with TRBD1. With V trimmed by 5 bases and J by 5 bases, 10 bases remained unmatched. Germline values: CDR1 SGHNT, CDR2 YENEEA. The CDR3 covers 15 residues. CDR3 sequence (DNA): TGTGCCAGCAGCCGCCGGACAGGGCGGTGGACTGAAGCTTTCTTT. Its translation is CASSRRTGRWTEAFF. Based on the CDR3 plus reference TRBV11-3 and TRBJ1-1, the full variable domain is EAGVVQSPRYKIIEKKQPVAFWCNPISGHNTLYWYLQNLGQGPELLIRYENEEAVDDSQLPKDRFSAERLKGVDSTLKIQPAELGDSAVYLCASSRRTGRWTEAFFGQGTRLTVV.

There are many counts of this clonotype. The chain joins TRBV29-1 to TRBJ2-7; 9 bases match TRBD1. V lost 8 bases, J lost 3 bases, and 5 bases stayed unmatched. The CDR3 is made up of 12 amino acids. CDR1 is SQVTM and CDR2 is ANQGSEA in the germline V gene. CDR3 nucleotides: TGCAGCTCTATGGACAGGGGCTACGAGCAGTACTTC. Translation: CSSMDRGYEQYF.

This clonotype is deemed medium-sized. This chain joins TRBV5-5 and TRBJ1-5; D perhaps matches TRBD1 (6 bases). Trimming stripped 7 bases from V and 6 bases from J, with 11 bases between. The germline gives CDR1 SGHKS, CDR2 YYEKEE (reference sequence). The CDR3 spans 12 residues. The CDR3, as DNA: TGTGCCAGCGGATTACAGGGTCAGCCCCAGCATTTT. This codes for CASGLQGQPQHF. The full variable domain, with the rest looked up from reference TRBV5-5 and TRBJ1-5, is DAGVTQSPTHLIKTRGQQVTLRCSPISGHKSVSWYQQVLGQGPQFIFQYYEKEERGRGNFPDRFSARQFPNYSSELNVNALLLGDSALYLCASGLQGQPQHFGDGTRLSIL.

Sample share makes this clonotype medium-sized. The V call is TRBV5-1, the J call TRBJ2-7; no definite D call. This CDR3 spans 15 amino acids. The germline CDR1 and CDR2 sequences are SGHRS and YFSETQ. Trimming left V 1 base short and J 6 bases short, with 17 bases between. CDR3 region: CASSLLQAGITEQYF. In nucleotides, the CDR3 is TGCGCCAGCAGCTTGCTCCAGGCTGGCATCACCGAGCAGTACTTC.

This clonotype was seen many times. J is TRBJ2-3 and V is TRBV9; 14 nucleotides agree with TRBD2. J was trimmed by 4 bases and V by 3 bases; bases with no gene match: 7. The CDR3 spans 17 residues. Germline lookup yields CDR1 SGDLS and CDR2 YYNGEE. CDR3 bases: TGTGCCAGCAGCGCCGACGGGACTAGCGGGAGTCCAGATACGCAGTATTTT. Residues: CASSADGTSGSPDTQYF.

This clonotype was picked up many times. V and J are TRBV20-1 and TRBJ1-1; the D gene is possibly TRBD1 (6 bases). V was cut by 0 bases and J by 4 bases, with 12 bases left in between. CDR3 length: 14 residues. The germline V gene has CDR1 DFQATT and CDR2 SNEGSKA (reference sequence). The DNA for the CDR3 is TGCAGTGCTAGAGATCCGAAAGGGGGCACTGAAGCTTTCTTT. This translates into CSARDPKGGTEAFF.

This clonotype has only a few counts. The junction shows a germline mismatch at one end, possibly a read error. V and J are TRBV20-1 and TRBJ1-5, with D perhaps TRBD1 (5 bases). CDR1 and CDR2 from the germline V gene are DFQATT and SNEGSKA (reference sequence). The CDR3 covers 14 residues. The CDR3: CSARLTPQGQPQHF. The CDR3 DNA is TGCAGTGCTAGACTAACCCCCCAGGGTCAGCCACAGCATTTT.

A single count supports this clonotype. The chain links TRBV6-2 or TRBV6-3 to TRBJ1-6; D uncertain. Trimming cost V 2 bases and J 8 bases, with 7 bases left between them. The CDR3 sequence is 13 residues long. Germline V lookup: CDR1 MNHEY, CDR2 SVGEGT. The CDR3 here is CASSYGQDSPLHF. CDR3 bases: TGTGCCAGCAGTTACGGTCAAGATTCACCCCTCCACTTT.

The chain combines TRBV6-5 with TRBJ2-5; D possibly corresponds to TRBD2 (5 bases). V gave up 5 bases and J gave up 5 bases, with 18 bases separating them. Per germline, CDR1 MNHEY and CDR2 SVGAGI. The CDR3 is made up of 15 amino acids. The CDR3 DNA follows: TGTGCCAGCAGTCCTCTCTGGACTCGGAGGGAGACCCAGTACTTC. Translating it yields CASSPLWTRRETQYF.

This clonotype was recorded many times. This chain connects TRBV4-1 to TRBJ2-2, with D possibly being TRBD2 (6 bases). Per germline, CDR1 MGHRA and CDR2 YSYEKL. CDR3 size: 14 residues. The germline V and J ends were trimmed by 1 base and 5 bases, with 8 bases remaining between them. CDR3 in DNA: TGCGCCAGCAGCCAAGTGGGGGGTACCGGGGAGCTGTTTTTT. It translates to CASSQVGGTGELFF.

Ten or more counts support this clonotype. The chain has TRBV28 and TRBJ1-2, with 10 positions matching TRBD1. Germline CDR1 reads MDHEN; CDR2 reads SYDVKM. The trim removed 6 bases at V and 5 bases at J, leaving 9 bases unmatched. The CDR3 sequence is 15 residues long. The CDR3: CASRLFGTGAYGYTF. For the CDR3, the DNA is TGTGCCAGCAGACTCTTCGGGACAGGGGCATATGGCTACACCTTC.

This clonotype came up many times. The chain recombines TRBV6-1 with TRBJ1-4; TRBD1 might be the D (6 bases). Germline CDR1 and CDR2: MNHNS and SASEGT. Deletions cut 6 bases from V and 2 bases from J, with 13 bases between. This CDR3 has 15 amino acids. In DNA, the CDR3 is TGTGCCAGCAGGGACCGCCAGGGGACTAATGAAAAACTGTTTTTT. Amino acid sequence: CASRDRQGTNEKLFF.

In its sample, this clonotype was seen many times. The CDR3 bases are TGTGCCAGCAGCTTAAATTCGGTTGGGGATGAGCAGTTCTTC. It is translated as CASSLNSVGDEQFF. The chain has TRBV7-2 and TRBJ2-1, with D unresolved. Germline assignment: CDR1 SGHTA and CDR2 FQGNSA. V was cut by 2 bases and J by 8 bases, with 13 bases left in between. CDR3 size: 14 residues.

The genes are TRBV24-1 and TRBJ2-7, with D unresolved. This CDR3 contains 12 residues. Trimming stripped 1 base from V and 6 bases from J, with 6 bases between. Germline V gene sequence: CDR1 KGHDR, CDR2 SFDVKD. CDR3 residues: CATSDFGFEQYF. For the CDR3, the DNA is TGTGCCACCAGTGATTTTGGTTTCGAGCAGTACTTC.

The sample holds many counts of this clonotype. The chain joins TRBV6-2 or TRBV6-3 to TRBJ2-1; D not certain. Germline CDR1 reads MNHEY; CDR2 reads SVGEGT. Trimming shortened V by 6 bases and J by 2 bases, and 17 bases separated the two germline ends. This CDR3 has 16 amino acids. The CDR3 DNA reads as TGTGCCAGCAGCCGAATATCGATTACGGCCTACAATGAGCAGTTCTTC. It is translated as CASSRISITAYNEQFF.

A note on this clonotype: This could be a read error, since a much larger clone is one nucleotide away. The CDR3 protein is CASSSRQGTWEQYF. The DNA for the CDR3 is TGTGCCAGCTCATCACGCCAGGGGACGTGGGAGCAGTACTTC. The J gene is TRBJ2-7, the V gene TRBV18; perhaps TRBD1 as D (6 bases). CDR1 and CDR2 from the germline V gene are KGHSH and LQKENI. Trimming shortened V by 5 bases and J by 7 bases, and 18 bases separated the two germline ends. The CDR3 contains 14 residues.

This clonotype has a count of ten or more. The V gene is TRBV20-1, the J gene TRBJ2-4; tentatively, D is TRBD2 (7 bases). Trimming took 3 bases from V and 7 from J, leaving 16 bases between them. The CDR3 covers 14 residues. Germline lookup yields CDR1 DFQATT and CDR2 SNEGSKA (reference sequence). CDR3 sequence (DNA): TGCAGTGCTAGCCTGAGGGAGGGGGGCAACATTCAGTACTTC. This gives the protein CSASLREGGNIQYF.

The chain couples TRBV20-1 to TRBJ2-7; 10 nucleotides align to TRBD2. From germline, CDR1 is DFQATT and CDR2 SNEGSKA (reference sequence). V lost 3 bases to trimming and J lost 4 bases; unmatched junction nucleotides: 6. The CDR3 covers 14 residues. The CDR3 loop is CSASPAGGQYEQYF. CDR3 nucleotides: TGCAGTGCTAGCCCAGCGGGGGGGCAGTACGAGCAGTACTTC.